One and the same sample provided the 10 T cell receptor beta chains below, sequenced in a study of radiotherapy plus CTLA-4 blockade in lung cancer. Data came from immunoSEQ multiplex PCR; TCRdb stores just in-frame clones and leaves some out. The sample lists tens of thousands of clones, approximately 67% occurring once. Sequencing used peripheral blood, obtained from a patient treated with radiotherapy plus ipilimumab. Receptors originate from a human donor with non-small cell lung cancer whose response to radiotherapy plus ipilimumab could not be evaluated.

The V call is TRBV7-3, the J call TRBJ2-2, with 8 bases that match TRBD2. CDR3 size: 15 residues. Germline V gene data show CDR1 as SGHTA and CDR2 as FQGTGA. V lost 4 bases and J lost 4; bases outside the gene matches: 5. The CDR3 DNA sequence: TGTGCCAGCAGCTCAGGACTAGCAACCACCGGGGAGCTGTTTTTT. Its translation: CASSSGLATTGELFF.

CDR3 protein: CASKTTYANTGELFF. In DNA form, the CDR3 reads TGTGCCAGCAAAACGACTTATGCAAACACCGGGGAGCTGTTTTTT. The chain carries TRBV27 and TRBJ2-2; D is unresolved. The CDR3 runs to 15 residues. Trimming removed 7 bases from V and 2 bases from J, with 14 bases in between. The V gene's germline CDR1 is MNHEY and CDR2 SMNVEV (reference sequence).

This clone was recorded once. The chain links TRBV6-5 to TRBJ1-1, with D tentatively TRBD1 (5 bases). The ends were cut back, 6 bases at V and 6 bases at J, with 11 bases in the middle. Germline V gives CDR1 MNHEY, CDR2 SVGAGI. This CDR3 spans 12 amino acids. Written as DNA, the CDR3 is TGTGCCAGCAGCCGTCGACAGTCTGAAGCTTTCTTT. Translation: CASSRRQSEAFF.

The chain combines TRBV7-8 with TRBJ2-2, with D perhaps TRBD1 (6 bases). The CDR3 consists of 16 residues. V was cut by 2 bases and J by 0 bases, with 10 bases left in between. Per the germline V gene, CDR1 is SGHVS and CDR2 is FQNEAQ. The DNA for the CDR3 is TGTGCCAGCAGCTTAAGGACAGCCGCGAACACCGGGGAGCTGTTTTTT. It codes for CASSLRTAANTGELFF.

DNA for the CDR3: TGTGCCAGCAGGAGGGAAGCGCGGGAGACCCAGTACTTC. Protein: CASRREARETQYF. The rearrangement links TRBV6-1 to TRBJ2-5; D might be TRBD2 (5 bases). The CDR3 is made up of 13 amino acids. Germline-derived CDR1 and CDR2 are MNHNS and SASEGT. The V end lost 6 bases, the J end lost 5 bases, and 13 bases lay between the germline ends.

CDR3 in DNA: TGTGCCAGCAGCCCCGAAGTACTTCACAGAGACTCCTACAATGAGCAGTTCTTC. Its translation: CASSPEVLHRDSYNEQFF. V and J are TRBV7-6 and TRBJ2-1; unclear D gene. The germline V gene has CDR1 SGHVS and CDR2 FNYEAQ. The germline V and J ends were trimmed by 5 bases and 0 bases, with 20 bases remaining between them. The CDR3 has 18 residues.

The V gene is TRBV6-1, the J gene TRBJ2-1; D unclear. The CDR3 totals 13 residues. Trimming removed 4 bases at V and 5 bases at J, with 9 bases between. Germline V gene data show CDR1 as MNHNS and CDR2 as SASEGT. CDR3 bases: TGTGCCAGCAGTGCATCCCAGGACAATGAGCAGTTCTTC. It codes for CASSASQDNEQFF.

The J gene is TRBJ2-1, the V gene TRBV11-3; no reliable D call. V was pared by 5 bases and J by 7 bases, with 9 bases between. The germline gives CDR1 SGHNT, CDR2 YENEEA. The CDR3 consists of 12 residues. CDR3 DNA: TGTGCCAGCAGCCCCCATACAAATGAGCAGTTCTTC. The encoded protein is CASSPHTNEQFF.

This clone was counted between two and nine times. The chain uses TRBV5-5 and TRBJ1-2; 10 nucleotides align to TRBD1. Trimming cost V 2 bases and J 5 bases; bases outside gene matches: 6. Germline V gene data show CDR1 as SGHKS and CDR2 as YYEKEE (reference sequence). The length of the CDR3 is 15 residues. The CDR3 protein is CASSFGTGVGYGYTF. CDR3 nucleotides: TGTGCCAGCAGCTTCGGGACAGGGGTTGGGTATGGCTACACCTTC.

This clone was detected only a few times. V gene TRBV4-1 combines with J gene TRBJ2-7, with a weak D call TRBD2 (5 bases). The CDR3 consists of 16 residues. Germline CDR1 MGHRA, CDR2 YSYEKL. V lost 6 bases and J 5 bases, leaving 23 bases between the germline ends. CDR3 sequence: CASSRGLSILRNEQYF. The CDR3 bases are TGCGCCAGCAGTCGTGGACTGTCTATCTTGAGGAACGAGCAGTACTTC.